A single sample is the source of the 10 T cell receptor beta chains below, sequenced in a study of beta chain features in type 1 diabetes. For these receptors, no antigen is known. As every portion of the isolated RNA was reverse transcribed, the sequencing read expressed TCRB transcripts. Some clones are missing from TCRdb's copy, which holds only in-frame ones; the method was immunoSEQ multiplex PCR. The table records about 710,000 clones, over 11% of them present only once. Whole-study findings and limits: Type 1 diabetes patients had moderately but significantly shorter TCRB CDR3s in all four CD4+ subsets.

Input material: naive CD4+ T cells from blood. These receptors all come from a man younger than 35 with type 1 diabetes.

There are a few counts of this clone. The chain employs TRBV4-3 and TRBJ2-3; possible D gene TRBD1, 6 bases. There are 16 residues in the CDR3. CDR1 is LGHNA and CDR2 is YSLEER in the germline V gene. V lost 0 bases to trimming and J lost 0 bases, with 10 bases between them. CDR3 sequence: CASSQETRGSTDTQYF. CDR3 DNA: TGCGCCAGCAGCCAAGAAACGAGGGGGAGCACAGATACGCAGTATTTT.

This clone appeared a few times. The chain recombines TRBV27 with TRBJ2-6, with D possibly being TRBD1 (5 bases). This CDR3 has 15 amino acids. The germline V and J ends were trimmed by 5 bases and 1 base, with 9 bases remaining between them. Looked up from germline, CDR1 is MNHEY and CDR2 is SMNVEV (reference sequence). The CDR3 coding sequence is TGTGCCAGCAGTGGGGCCGGGTCTGGGGCCAACGTCCTGACTTTC. Protein product: CASSGAGSGANVLTF.

The chain joins TRBV11-3 to TRBJ2-7; tentative D call: TRBD2 (5 bases). In germline, CDR1 is SGHNT, CDR2 YENEEA. CDR3 length equals 12 residues. V was cut by 1 base and J by 5 bases, with 6 bases left in between. The CDR3: CASSLGRNEQYF. Written as DNA, the CDR3 is TGTGCCAGCAGCTTAGGGAGGAACGAGCAGTACTTC. The whole variable domain, filled in from reference TRBV11-3 and TRBJ2-7, reads EAGVVQSPRYKIIEKKQPVAFWCNPISGHNTLYWYLQNLGQGPELLIRYENEEAVDDSQLPKDRFSAERLKGVDSTLKIQPAELGDSAVYLCASSLGRNEQYFGPGTRLTVT.

The rearrangement joins TRBV18 to TRBJ2-5, with D perhaps matching TRBD1 (5 bases). This CDR3 spans 15 amino acids. In germline, CDR1 is KGHSH, CDR2 LQKENI. Trimming took off 1 base at V and 5 bases at J, with 14 bases between the two ends. The CDR3 region is CASSPRGRPVETQYF. Written as DNA, the CDR3 is TGTGCCAGCTCACCACGGGGCAGGCCTGTGGAGACCCAGTACTTC.

This chain uses TRBV5-1 with TRBJ2-7; TRBD1 is a possible D gene (6 bases). The CDR3 is 13 amino acids. Trimming stripped 4 bases from V and 4 bases from J, with 12 bases between. Germline loops: CDR1 SGHRS, CDR2 YFSETQ. DNA of the CDR3: TGCGCCAGCAGCCCCAGGACAGATTACGAGCAGTACTTC. Amino acids: CASSPRTDYEQYF. The full variable domain, completed using reference TRBV5-1 and TRBJ2-7, is KAGVTQTPRYLIKTRGQQVTLSCSPISGHRSVSWYQQTPGQGLQFLFEYFSETQRNKGNFPGRFSGRQFSNSRSEMNVSTLELGDSALYLCASSPRTDYEQYFGPGTRLTVT.

On this clone: Other DNA sequences in this specimen translate into the identical CDR3. This rearrangement joins TRBV18 to TRBJ1-5, with D unclear. V was clipped by 1 base and J by 0 bases, with 7 bases between them. The CDR3 extends over 15 amino acids. Germline V CDR1 and CDR2: KGHSH, LQKENI. The CDR3 DNA reads as TGTGCCAGCTCACCACAAGGGCCTAGCAATCAGCCCCAGCATTTT. It encodes CASSPQGPSNQPQHF.

As concerns this clone: The sample holds other DNA sequences that translate to the same CDR3. The rearrangement uses TRBV10-3 and TRBJ1-2, with 8 bases that match TRBD1. CDR1 and CDR2 (germline): ENHRY, SYGVKD. This CDR3 contains 13 residues. Trimming cost V 4 bases and J 4 bases; bases outside gene matches: 2. The CDR3 bases are TGTGCCATCAGTGCAGGGGGCGTCTATGGCTACACCTTC. Encoded protein: CAISAGGVYGYTF.

This clone came up a few times. V gene TRBV30 combines with J gene TRBJ2-1; 11 positions match TRBD1. J gave up 7 bases and V 3 bases, and 8 bases lay outside the gene matches. This CDR3 is built from 15 residues. Germline V gene data show CDR1 as GTSNPN and CDR2 as SVGIG (reference sequence). The CDR3 reads CAWSRAGDRGNEQFF. CDR3 bases: TGTGCCTGGAGCCGCGCGGGGGACAGGGGGAATGAGCAGTTCTTC.

J is TRBJ2-6 and V is TRBV14, with D perhaps matching TRBD1 (6 bases). The CDR3 runs to 17 residues. Germline V lookup: CDR1 SGHDN, CDR2 FVKESK. The V end lost 2 bases, the J end lost 0 bases, and 11 bases lay between the germline ends. The CDR3 is CASSQPGHSSGANVLTF. The CDR3 DNA is TGTGCCAGCAGCCAACCGGGACACAGCTCTGGGGCCAACGTCCTGACTTTC.

In this sample, this clone turned up a few times. This chain uses TRBV11-2 with TRBJ1-1; possibly TRBD1 for D (5 bases). The CDR3 contains 15 residues. Germline V gene lookup returns CDR1 SGHAT and CDR2 FQNNGV. Trimming cost V 6 bases and J 3 bases, with 17 bases left between them. CDR3 residues: CASRRVGVRDTEAFF. CDR3 nucleotides: TGTGCCAGCAGAAGGGTGGGGGTGAGAGACACTGAAGCTTTCTTT.